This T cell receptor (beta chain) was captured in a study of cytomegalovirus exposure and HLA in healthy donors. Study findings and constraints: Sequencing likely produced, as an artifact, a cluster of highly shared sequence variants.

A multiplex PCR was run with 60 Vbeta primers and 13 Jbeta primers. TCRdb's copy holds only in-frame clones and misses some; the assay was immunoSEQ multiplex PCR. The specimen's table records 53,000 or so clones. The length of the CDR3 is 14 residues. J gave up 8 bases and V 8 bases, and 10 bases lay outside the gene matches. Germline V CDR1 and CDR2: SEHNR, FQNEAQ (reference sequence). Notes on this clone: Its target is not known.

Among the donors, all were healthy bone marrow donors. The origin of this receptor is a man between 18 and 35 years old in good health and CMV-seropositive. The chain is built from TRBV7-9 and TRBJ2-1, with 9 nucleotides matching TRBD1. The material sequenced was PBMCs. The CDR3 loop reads CASDSDRGFDEQFF. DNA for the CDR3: TGTGCCAGCGATTCCGACAGGGGGTTCGATGAGCAGTTCTTC.